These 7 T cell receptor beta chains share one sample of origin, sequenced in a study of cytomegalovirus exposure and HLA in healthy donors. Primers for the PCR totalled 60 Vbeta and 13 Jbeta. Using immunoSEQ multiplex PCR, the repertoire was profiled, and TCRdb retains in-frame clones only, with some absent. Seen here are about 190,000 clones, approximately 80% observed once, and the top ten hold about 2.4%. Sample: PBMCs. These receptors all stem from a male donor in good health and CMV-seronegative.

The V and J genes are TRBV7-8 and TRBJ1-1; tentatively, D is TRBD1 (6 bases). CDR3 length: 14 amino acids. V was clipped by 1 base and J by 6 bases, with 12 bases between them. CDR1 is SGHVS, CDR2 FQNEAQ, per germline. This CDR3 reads CASSLGTVDAEAFF. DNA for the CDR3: TGTGCCAGCAGCTTAGGGACAGTGGATGCTGAAGCTTTCTTT.

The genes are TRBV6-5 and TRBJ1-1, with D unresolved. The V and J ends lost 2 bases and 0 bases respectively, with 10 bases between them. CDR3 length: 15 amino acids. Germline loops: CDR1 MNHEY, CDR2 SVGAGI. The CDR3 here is CASSYGVRVNTEAFF. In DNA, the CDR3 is TGTGCCAGCAGTTACGGGGTGAGGGTGAACACTGAAGCTTTCTTT.

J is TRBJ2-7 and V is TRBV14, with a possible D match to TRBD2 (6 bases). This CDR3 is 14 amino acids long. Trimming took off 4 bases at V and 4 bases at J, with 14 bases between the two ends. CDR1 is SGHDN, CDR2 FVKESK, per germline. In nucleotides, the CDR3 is TGTGCCAGCAGCCTCGGGGGAGGAAGTTACGAGCAGTACTTC. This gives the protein CASSLGGGSYEQYF.

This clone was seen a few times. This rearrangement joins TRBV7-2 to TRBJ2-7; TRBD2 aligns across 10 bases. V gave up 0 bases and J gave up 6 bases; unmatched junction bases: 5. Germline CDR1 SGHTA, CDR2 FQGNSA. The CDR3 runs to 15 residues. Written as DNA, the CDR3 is TGTGCCAGCAGCTTAGCGGCTAGCGGGAGCGGCGAGCAGTACTTC. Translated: CASSLAASGSGEQYF.

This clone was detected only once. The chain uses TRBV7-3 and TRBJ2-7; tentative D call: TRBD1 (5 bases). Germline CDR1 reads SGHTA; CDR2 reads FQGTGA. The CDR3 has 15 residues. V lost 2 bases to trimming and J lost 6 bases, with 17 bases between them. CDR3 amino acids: CASSLGAGTQSEQYF. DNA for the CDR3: TGTGCCAGCAGCTTAGGGGCCGGAACCCAGAGCGAGCAGTACTTC.

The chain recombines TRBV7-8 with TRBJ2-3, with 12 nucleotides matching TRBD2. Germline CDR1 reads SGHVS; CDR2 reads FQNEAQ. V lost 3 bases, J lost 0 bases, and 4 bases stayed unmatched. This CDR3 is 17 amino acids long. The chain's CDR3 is CASSFTSGRFSTDTQYF. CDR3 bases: TGTGCCAGCAGCTTCACTAGCGGGAGGTTTAGCACAGATACGCAGTATTTT. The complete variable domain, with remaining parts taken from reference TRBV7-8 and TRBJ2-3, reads GAGVSQSPRYKVAKRGQDVALRCDPISGHVSLFWYQQALGQGPEFLTYFQNEAQLDKSGLPSDRFFAERPEGSVSTLKIQRTQQEDSAVYLCASSFTSGRFSTDTQYFGPGTRLTVL.

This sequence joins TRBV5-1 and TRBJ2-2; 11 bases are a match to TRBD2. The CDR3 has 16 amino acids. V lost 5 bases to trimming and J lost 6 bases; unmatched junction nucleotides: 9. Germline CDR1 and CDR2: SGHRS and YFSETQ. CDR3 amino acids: CASSVISGGASGELFF. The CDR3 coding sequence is TGCGCCAGCAGTGTGATTAGCGGGGGGGCCTCCGGGGAGCTGTTTTTT.